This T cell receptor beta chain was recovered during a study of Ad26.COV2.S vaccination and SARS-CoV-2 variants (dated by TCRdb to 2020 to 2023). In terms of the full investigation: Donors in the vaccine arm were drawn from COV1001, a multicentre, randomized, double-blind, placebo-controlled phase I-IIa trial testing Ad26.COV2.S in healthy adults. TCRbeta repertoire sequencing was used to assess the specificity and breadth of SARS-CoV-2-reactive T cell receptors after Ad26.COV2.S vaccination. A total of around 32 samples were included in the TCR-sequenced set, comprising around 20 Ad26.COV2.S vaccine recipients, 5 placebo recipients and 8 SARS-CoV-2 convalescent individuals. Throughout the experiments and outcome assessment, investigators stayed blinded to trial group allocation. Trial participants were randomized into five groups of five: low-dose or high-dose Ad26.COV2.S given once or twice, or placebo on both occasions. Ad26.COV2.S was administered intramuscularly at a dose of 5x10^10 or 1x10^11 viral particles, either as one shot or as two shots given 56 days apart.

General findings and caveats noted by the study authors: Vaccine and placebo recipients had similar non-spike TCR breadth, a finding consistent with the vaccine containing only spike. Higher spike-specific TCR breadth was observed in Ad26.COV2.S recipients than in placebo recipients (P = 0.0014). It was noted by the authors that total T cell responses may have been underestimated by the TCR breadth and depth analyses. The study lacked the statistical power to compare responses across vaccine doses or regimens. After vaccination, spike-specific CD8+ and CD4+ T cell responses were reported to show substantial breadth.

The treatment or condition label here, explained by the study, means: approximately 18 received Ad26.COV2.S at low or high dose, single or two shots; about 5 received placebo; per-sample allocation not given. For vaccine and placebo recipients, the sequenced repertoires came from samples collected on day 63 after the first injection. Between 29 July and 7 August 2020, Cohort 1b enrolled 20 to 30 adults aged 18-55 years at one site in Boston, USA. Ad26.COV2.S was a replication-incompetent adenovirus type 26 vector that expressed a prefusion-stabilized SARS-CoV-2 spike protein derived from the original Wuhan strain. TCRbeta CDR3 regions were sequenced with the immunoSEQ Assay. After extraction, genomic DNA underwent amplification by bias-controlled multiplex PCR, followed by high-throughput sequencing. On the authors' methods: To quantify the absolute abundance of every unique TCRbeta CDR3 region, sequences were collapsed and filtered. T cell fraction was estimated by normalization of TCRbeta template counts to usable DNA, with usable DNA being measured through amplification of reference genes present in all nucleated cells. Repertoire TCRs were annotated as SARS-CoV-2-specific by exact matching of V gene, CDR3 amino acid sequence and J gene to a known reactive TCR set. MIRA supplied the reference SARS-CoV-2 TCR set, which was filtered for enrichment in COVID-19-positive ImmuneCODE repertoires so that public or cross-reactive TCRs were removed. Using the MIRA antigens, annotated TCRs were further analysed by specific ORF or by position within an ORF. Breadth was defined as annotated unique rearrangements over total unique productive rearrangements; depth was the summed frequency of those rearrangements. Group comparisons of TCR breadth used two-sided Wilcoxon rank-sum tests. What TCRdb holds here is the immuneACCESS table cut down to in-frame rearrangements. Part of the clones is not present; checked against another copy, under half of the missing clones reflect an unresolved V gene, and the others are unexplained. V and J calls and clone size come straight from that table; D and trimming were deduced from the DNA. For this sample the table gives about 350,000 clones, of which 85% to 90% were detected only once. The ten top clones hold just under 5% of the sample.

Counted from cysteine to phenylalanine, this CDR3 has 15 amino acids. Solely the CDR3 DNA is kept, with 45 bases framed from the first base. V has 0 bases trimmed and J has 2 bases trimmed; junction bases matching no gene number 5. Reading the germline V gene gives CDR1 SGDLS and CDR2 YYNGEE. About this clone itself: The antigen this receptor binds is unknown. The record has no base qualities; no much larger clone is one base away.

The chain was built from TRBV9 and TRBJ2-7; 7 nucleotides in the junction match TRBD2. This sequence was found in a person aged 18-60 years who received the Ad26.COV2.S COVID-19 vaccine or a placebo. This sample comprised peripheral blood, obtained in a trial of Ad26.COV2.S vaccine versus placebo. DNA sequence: TGTGCCAGCAGCGTAGAGGGAGGGCTCCCCTACGAGCAGTACTTC. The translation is CASSVEGGLPYEQYF.